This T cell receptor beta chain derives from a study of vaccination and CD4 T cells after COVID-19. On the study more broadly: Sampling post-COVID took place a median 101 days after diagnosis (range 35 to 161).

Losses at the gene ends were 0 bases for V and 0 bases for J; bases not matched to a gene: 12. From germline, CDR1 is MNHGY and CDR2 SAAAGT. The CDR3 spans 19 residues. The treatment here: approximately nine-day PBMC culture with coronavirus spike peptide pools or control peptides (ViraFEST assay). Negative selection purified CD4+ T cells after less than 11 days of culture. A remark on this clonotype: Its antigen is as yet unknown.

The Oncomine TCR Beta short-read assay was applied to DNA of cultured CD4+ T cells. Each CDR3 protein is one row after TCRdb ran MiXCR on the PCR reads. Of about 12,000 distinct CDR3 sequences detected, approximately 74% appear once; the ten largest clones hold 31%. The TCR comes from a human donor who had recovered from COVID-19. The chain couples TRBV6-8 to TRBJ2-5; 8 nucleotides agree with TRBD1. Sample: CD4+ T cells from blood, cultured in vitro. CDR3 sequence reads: CASSYSLWSRQGNQETQYF. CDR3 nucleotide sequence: TGTGCCAGCAGTTACTCGCTTTGGTCGCGACAGGGGAACCAAGAGACCCAGTACTTC.